This T cell receptor beta chain originates from a study of shared clonotypes between healthy human individuals (TCRdb year 2020). Some background on the complete study: Three men and a couple of women, aged 18 to 49 years, made up the cohort. For each donor, three plates each were used for CD4 naive and CD4 memory, two plates were used for CD8 naive, and one plate was used for CD8 memory. To estimate repertoire size and how much clonotypes are shared between individuals, the study performed deep sequencing of blood TCR repertoires from roughly five healthy adults. To increase sequencing depth and limit assay-specific biases, TCR repertoire library preparation and sequencing were carried out by different laboratories using diverse techniques. Per donor, leukapheresis produced somewhere between about 0.9 and 9 billion PBMCs.

Inclusive of the bounding cysteine and phenylalanine, the CDR3 is 14 residues long. Left in the record is the CDR3 DNA by itself, 42 bases read in frame from the first base. The junction shows trimming of 2 bases on V and 12 bases on J, and the gene matches do not reach 10 bases of it. Reading the germline V gene (reference sequence) gives CDR1 MNHEY and CDR2 SMNVEV. Details on this clone: The target of this receptor is not known. Base qualities are missing; no much larger clone stands one base away.

CD8 naive samples consisted of CD45RO-negative cells that were positively selected for CCR7, yielding a CD45RA+CCR7+ population without TemRA cells. The donors were healthy, HIV-negative adults who had no recently reported acute infections or vaccinations. Every donor was a Caucasian adult residing in Nashville, Tennessee, USA. After blood collection by leukapheresis, PBMCs were isolated using Ficoll-Histopaque density gradient centrifugation and then cryopreserved in the vapor phase of liquid nitrogen. Analytical flow cytometry was used to check the purity and quantity of every magnetically sorted T cell population. Genomic DNA was isolated from each sorted fraction and quantified by UV absorbance on a Nanodrop 2000c. On the study overall, not on this receptor specifically: When a few donors were compared, the shared fraction of clonotypes was roughly 4.8% for naive CD4, approximately 3.5% for naive CD8, more than 2% for memory CD4, and less than 0.5% for memory CD8. Because the study included a small number of donors, the genetic and exposure-history diversity represented was limited. Even with the large sequencing depth, rarefaction of the sorted-subset datasets indicated that sequencing was incomplete. Estimated clonotype richness was generally larger for naive than for memory subsets. Sampling was restricted to blood, and TCR repertoires in tissue are likely to differ from TCR repertoires in blood. Higher generation probabilities were observed for clonotypes shared by all four sorted-subset donors than for non-shared clonotypes. Pairwise subsampling indicated that sequencing depth was expected to affect the degree of clonotype sharing among donors.

TCR CDR3 regions were amplified from genomic DNA by multiplex PCR using the deep immunoSEQ assay. Genomic DNA extracted from each cell subset was distributed evenly over all wells of several immunoSEQ 96-well plates, and each plate served as one replicate. For sorted subsets, about 200 ng genomic DNA, equal to 25,000 to 35,000 T cell genomes, was loaded into each replicate PCR. Purified libraries were measured with a Qubit 3.0 fluorometer, size-checked on a Bioanalyzer 2100, and measured again with the KAPA Library Quantification kit. Each immunoSEQ 96-well plate was sequenced on its own single-read 150-cycle Illumina NextSeq 550 flow cell. Regarding the original processing steps: Because only junctional sequences without quality scores were contained in the immunoSEQ output, filtering matching that applied to full-length reads could not be performed. To assign V/J genes and CDR3, sequences were annotated against IMGT germline references using PyIR, a Python wrapper for IgBLAST v1.9. Any read was removed if the V/J assignment was weak (E-value above 1e-6), the CDR3 was missing, or the read contained stop codons, out-of-frame junctions, or ambiguous translated residues. V3J clonotypes were defined as sequences sharing an identical inferred V gene, J gene, and CDR3 amino acid sequence. The percentage overlap between two repertoires was calculated by dividing the number of shared unique clonotypes by the size of the smaller repertoire. RTK rarefaction, the Chao1 estimator, and Recon v2.1 estimates of unobserved clonotypes were used to assess repertoire richness. For all TCRbeta clonotypes obtained by the gDNA method from four donors, generation probabilities were computed with OLGA. TCRdb mirrors the immuneACCESS table, restricted to in-frame sequences. Some clones are absent from its copies; in checked studies, under half trace to an unresolved V gene, and the reason for the others is unknown. Clone size and the V and J calls come from that table; the DNA yielded D and trimming. Present in this sample are about 2.1 million clones, under 95% of which were seen just once. 1.5% to 2% of the sample rests with the top ten.

The sequence came from a man younger than 35 in good health. Some clones in this sample may be carry-over from other donors' samples. The chain is made from TRBV27 and TRBJ2-1; 7 bases in the junction line up with TRBD1. Sequenced material: naive CD8+ T cells from PBMCs. The sample's cell subset or site label, in plain terms: CD45RA+CCR7+. The DNA reads as follows: TGTGCCAGCAGTTTAGTCAAAACGGGGACAGCGCAGTTCTTC. Its translation reads: CASSLVKTGTAQFF.